Presented here are 29 T cell receptor beta chains from one specimen sequenced in a study of T-cell reconstitution after alpha-beta-depleted transplantation in children. Using unique molecular identifiers, the investigators prepared the TCRbeta library. TCRdb recomputed calls from the PCR reads with MiXCR, one row per CDR3 protein. The profile shows around 410,000 distinct CDR3 sequences, under 13% of them singletons. Sequencing was performed on PBMCs from the stem cell graft donor, taken from the stem cell graft. The receptors here all came from a human donor who donated a stem cell graft to a child with acute myeloid leukemia.

This clonotype has only a few counts. V gene TRBV18 combines with J gene TRBJ2-5; D perhaps matches TRBD1 (6 bases). Between the trimmed V and J ends, which lost 2 bases and 3 bases, there was a span of 13 bases. CDR1 and CDR2 from the germline V gene are KGHSH and LQKENI. CDR3 length equals 15 residues. The CDR3 is CASSPSAQGEETQYF. The CDR3 region has the DNA TGTGCCAGCTCACCATCTGCACAGGGAGAAGAGACCCAGTACTTC.

This clonotype has ten or more counts. CDR3 sequence reads: CATQGADTYNSPLHF. DNA of the CDR3: TGTGCCACCCAAGGGGCCGATACATATAATTCACCCCTCCACTTT. The J gene is TRBJ1-6, the V gene TRBV27, with TRBD1 as a possible D gene (5 bases). The CDR3 contains 15 residues. Trimming cost V 10 bases and J 4 bases, with 17 bases left between them. Per germline, CDR1 MNHEY and CDR2 SMNVEV (reference sequence).

This clonotype was seen more than once but under ten times. The chain links TRBV6-1 to TRBJ1-2, with 10 positions matching TRBD1. Trimming removed 6 bases from V and 4 bases from J; junction bases left unmatched: 8. This CDR3 is 15 amino acids long. Germline loops: CDR1 MNHNS, CDR2 SASEGT. CDR3 in amino acids: CASRSPGQGSYGYTF. For the CDR3, the DNA is TGTGCCAGCAGATCACCGGGACAGGGGTCCTATGGCTACACCTTC.

This clonotype turned up a few times. This chain links TRBV5-5 with TRBJ2-3; no reliable D call. V lost 0 bases, J lost 2 bases, and 10 bases lay in between. The CDR3 consists of 15 residues. Germline values: CDR1 SGHKS, CDR2 YYEKEE (reference sequence). The chain's CDR3 is CASSLANPPTDTQYF. For the CDR3, the DNA is TGTGCCAGCAGCTTGGCCAACCCTCCCACAGATACGCAGTATTTT.

This clonotype was picked up a small number of times. The chain joins TRBV7-3 to TRBJ2-7; 9 bases match TRBD2. The germline gives CDR1 SGHTA, CDR2 FQGTGA. The CDR3 runs to 16 residues. V lost 2 bases, J lost 2 bases, and 7 bases stayed unmatched. The CDR3 protein is CASSLVPAGGAYEQYF. In DNA form, the CDR3 reads TGTGCCAGCAGCTTAGTTCCAGCGGGAGGCGCCTACGAGCAGTACTTC.

V and J are TRBV5-5 and TRBJ2-2, with TRBD2 matching 9 bases. The CDR3 spans 17 residues. Germline V gene sequence: CDR1 SGHKS, CDR2 YYEKEE (reference sequence). V trimming: 4 bases; J trimming: 5 bases; junction bases outside the gene matches: 12. The CDR3 DNA sequence: TGTGCCAGCAGCCTCGCGGGGCTAGCGGGACCGACCGGGGAGCTGTTTTTT. It codes for CASSLAGLAGPTGELFF.

The chain recombines TRBV5-1 with TRBJ2-1, with D possibly TRBD2 on 6 matching bases. Trimming shortened V by 3 bases and J by 8 bases, and 15 bases separated the two germline ends. This CDR3 contains 14 residues. CDR1 is SGHRS, CDR2 YFSETQ, per germline. CDR3 sequence reads: CASSYRDSLHEQFF. The CDR3 DNA reads TGCGCCAGCAGCTACCGGGACTCCCTTCATGAGCAGTTCTTC.

The genes are TRBV29-1 and TRBJ2-3, with TRBD2 matching over 14 bases. V was clipped by 7 bases and J by 2 bases; unmatched bases: 29. The CDR3 runs to 23 residues. Germline loops: CDR1 SQVTM, CDR2 ANQGSEA. The CDR3 here is CSAKPQGVRLAGGPSTFTDTQYF. The CDR3 DNA follows: TGCAGCGCTAAGCCTCAGGGGGTGCGACTAGCGGGAGGGCCCTCAACTTTCACAGATACGCAGTATTTT.

This clonotype was seen a few times. The rearrangement joins TRBV5-1 to TRBJ1-4, with D unclear. Germline CDR1 reads SGHRS; CDR2 reads YFSETQ. This CDR3 has 14 amino acids. The germline V and J ends were trimmed by 4 bases and 8 bases, with 15 bases remaining between them. Here the CDR3 reads CASSLGLGEEKLFF. The CDR3 DNA reads TGCGCCAGCAGCCTCGGGCTCGGCGAGGAAAAACTGTTTTTT.

The J gene is TRBJ2-3, the V gene TRBV30, with 7 bases that match TRBD2. The germline V gene encodes CDR1 GTSNPN and CDR2 SVGIG (reference sequence). CDR3 length equals 14 residues. V lost 7 bases and J lost 7; bases outside the gene matches: 14. The CDR3: CAFSGGSRPNTQYF. The CDR3 coding sequence is TGTGCCTTTTCGGGGGGATCGCGACCTAATACGCAGTATTTT.

This clonotype was detected many times. The chain employs TRBV6-2 or TRBV6-3 and TRBJ2-3; no clear D. Germline CDR1 is MNHEY and CDR2 is SVGEGT. There are 12 residues in the CDR3. Trimming removed 6 bases at V and 5 bases at J, with 9 bases between. The CDR3, as DNA: TGTGCCAGCAGGGACGGATTAGATACGCAGTATTTT. Translating it yields CASRDGLDTQYF.

The J gene is TRBJ1-5, the V gene TRBV5-1; the match to TRBD1 covers 8 bases. The CDR3 is made up of 15 amino acids. V lost 0 bases and J lost 3; bases outside the gene matches: 2. Germline values: CDR1 SGHRS, CDR2 YFSETQ. The CDR3 DNA sequence: TGCGCCAGCAGCTTGGCGGGACAGGACAATCAGCCCCAGCATTTT. It yields the protein CASSLAGQDNQPQHF.

This clonotype showed up just a few times. This chain uses TRBV6-5 with TRBJ2-1; no clear D. Trimming took 2 bases from V and 8 from J, leaving 13 bases between them. The germline gives CDR1 MNHEY, CDR2 SVGAGI. The CDR3 totals 14 residues. DNA for the CDR3: TGTGCCAGCAGTTACGAGAGTGACATCGATGAGCAGTTCTTC. It is translated as CASSYESDIDEQFF.

The J gene is TRBJ2-4, the V gene TRBV4-2, with 9 bases aligning to TRBD1. V shed 5 bases and J 7 bases; nucleotides not matched to a gene: 18. CDR3 length equals 18 residues. CDR1 and CDR2 from the germline V gene are LGHNA and YNFKEQ. In nucleotides, the CDR3 is TGTGCCAGCAGCTCCGGGAGACAGGGGGACACAAGATCGAACATTCAGTACTTC. It is translated as CASSSGRQGDTRSNIQYF.

V is TRBV4-1 and J is TRBJ2-1; TRBD2 matches at 11 bases. Per germline, CDR1 MGHRA and CDR2 YSYEKL. The CDR3 totals 14 residues. V shed 2 bases and J 8 bases; nucleotides not matched to a gene: 2. The CDR3 loop reads CASSQPGLADEQFF. The CDR3 DNA is TGCGCCAGCAGCCAACCGGGACTAGCGGATGAGCAGTTCTTC.

The chain joins TRBV20-1 to TRBJ2-1; 10 nucleotides align to TRBD2. CDR1 is DFQATT, CDR2 SNEGSKA, per germline (reference sequence). The trim removed 6 bases at V and 13 bases at J, leaving 9 bases unmatched. CDR3 length: 12 residues. This CDR3 is CSARTSGTIQFF. As DNA, the CDR3 is TGCAGTGCAAGGACTAGCGGAACCATCCAGTTCTTC.

The chain has TRBV4-1 and TRBJ2-7; TRBD1 or TRBD2 may be the D gene (5 bases each). The CDR3 has 13 amino acids. Per the germline V gene, CDR1 is MGHRA and CDR2 is YSYEKL. The V and J ends lost 1 base and 4 bases respectively, with 8 bases between them. CDR3 DNA sequence: TGCGCCAGCAGCCAAGCTTGGGGGTACGAGCAGTACGTC. Translation gives CASSQAWGYEQYV.

This clonotype has at least ten counts. This rearrangement joins TRBV10-3 to TRBJ2-3; D ambiguous. Trimming removed 4 bases from V and 0 bases from J, with 5 bases in between. The CDR3 is 13 amino acids. In germline, CDR1 is ENHRY, CDR2 SYGVKD. The CDR3 loop is CAISGASTDTQYF. The CDR3 nucleotides are TGTGCCATCAGTGGAGCAAGCACAGATACGCAGTATTTT.

This clonotype was detected many times. V and J are TRBV5-1 and TRBJ2-7; the D is unclear. The CDR3 contains 13 residues. V lost 0 bases and J 3 bases, leaving 7 bases between the germline ends. The germline CDR1 and CDR2 sequences are SGHRS and YFSETQ. The CDR3 DNA follows: TGCGCCAGCAGCTTGGGTCAGAACTACGAGCAGTACTTC. Residues: CASSLGQNYEQYF.

In the case of this clonotype: One end of the junction is discordant with germline, which a read error may explain. This chain joins TRBV13 and TRBJ2-7; 9 bases are a match to TRBD2. The CDR3 covers 21 residues. Germline CDR1 is PRHDT and CDR2 is FYEKMQ (reference sequence). The CDR3 here is CAISPIINAGQRLAARYEQYF. In DNA, the CDR3 is TGTGCCATCAGCCCGATCATCAATGCGGGACAGAGACTAGCGGCCAGATACGAGCAGTACTTC. Together with reference TRBV13 and TRBJ2-7, the CDR3 gives the full variable domain: AAGVIQSPRHLIKEKRETATLKCYPIPRHDTVYWYQQGPGQDPQFLISFYEKMQSDKGSIPDRFSAQQFSDYHSELNMSSLELGDSALYFCAISPIINAGQRLAARYEQYFGPGTRLTVT.

Many counts were recorded for this clonotype. The chain employs TRBV20-1 and TRBJ2-3; D gene uncertain. Germline assignment: CDR1 DFQATT and CDR2 SNEGSKA (reference sequence). V was cut by 6 bases and J by 3 bases, with 7 bases left in between. CDR3 length equals 11 residues. Here the CDR3 DNA reads TGCAGTGCACAAATTACAGATACGCAGTATTTT. Its translation: CSAQITDTQYF.

This chain connects TRBV19 to TRBJ1-5; TRBD1 is a possible D gene (5 bases). The CDR3 sequence is 15 residues long. The V and J ends lost 5 bases and 6 bases respectively, with 17 bases between them. Per the germline V gene, CDR1 is LNHDA and CDR2 is SQIVND (reference sequence). CDR3 sequence (DNA): TGTGCCAGTAGTCGAGCCTCAGGGAGTGGTCAGCCCCAGCATTTT. It is translated as CASSRASGSGQPQHF.

This clonotype was seen at least ten times. The gene calls are TRBV6-1 and TRBJ2-5; 8 bases line up with TRBD1. The J segment lost 5 bases and the V segment lost 4 bases, leaving 9 bases of the junction unmatched. CDR1 is MNHNS and CDR2 is SASEGT in the germline V gene. This CDR3 contains 15 residues. CDR3 amino acids: CASSARTGGRETQYF. CDR3 coding DNA: TGTGCCAGCAGTGCAAGAACAGGGGGTCGGGAGACCCAGTACTTC.

The CDR3 sequence is CSATPATGTADTQYF. CDR3 bases: TGCAGTGCCACACCCGCGACAGGCACGGCAGATACGCAGTATTTT. The chain links TRBV20-1 to TRBJ2-3, with a possible D match to TRBD1 (6 bases). The CDR3 sequence is 15 residues long. The germline V gene encodes CDR1 DFQATT and CDR2 SNEGSKA (reference sequence). Trimming shortened V by 6 bases and J by 4 bases, and 20 bases separated the two germline ends.

This clonotype was seen only a few times. DNA of the CDR3: TGTGCCAGCAGCCCTCTAGTAGGTGAAAAACTGTTTTTT. This codes for CASSPLVGEKLFF. The chain combines TRBV7-9 with TRBJ1-4, with D unclear. The CDR3 has 13 residues. Germline V gene lookup returns CDR1 SEHNR and CDR2 FQNEAQ (reference sequence). Trimming cost V 5 bases and J 7 bases, with 11 bases left between them.

The J gene is TRBJ2-1, the V gene TRBV25-1; perhaps TRBD2 as D (5 bases). The V end lost 1 base, the J end lost 6 bases, and 22 bases lay between the germline ends. CDR1 is MGHDK and CDR2 is SYGVNS in the germline V gene. This CDR3 contains 18 residues. The CDR3 nucleotides read TGTGCCAGCAGTGAATCCAGTCAGTCGCGGGTCTTTGGCAATGAGCAGTTCTTC. It specifies CASSESSQSRVFGNEQFF.

The J gene is TRBJ2-3, the V gene TRBV18; D ambiguous. This CDR3 spans 14 amino acids. Trimming cost V 5 bases and J 2 bases, with 11 bases left between them. CDR1 is KGHSH, CDR2 LQKENI, per germline. The CDR3 DNA reads TGTGCCAGCTCAGGAGAGACTTTCACAGATACGCAGTATTTT. This gives the protein CASSGETFTDTQYF.

This clonotype was counted many times. V and J are TRBV5-5 and TRBJ2-1; TRBD1 agrees at 10 bases. This CDR3 is 16 amino acids long. The V gene end was trimmed by 5 bases and the J gene end by 6 bases; junction bases not matched to a gene: 11. Germline CDR1 is SGHKS and CDR2 is YYEKEE (reference sequence). CDR3 in amino acids: CASRTEAGQGSNEQFF. DNA of the CDR3: TGTGCCAGCAGGACCGAGGCGGGACAGGGGAGCAATGAGCAGTTCTTC.

This clonotype showed up many times. The V gene is TRBV20-1, the J gene TRBJ1-1, with 8 positions matching TRBD1. J was trimmed by 0 bases and V by 6 bases; bases with no gene match: 3. Germline-derived CDR1 and CDR2 are DFQATT and SNEGSKA (reference sequence). The CDR3 is 13 residues long. The CDR3 bases are TGCAGTGCATCACAGGGGGTGAACACTGAAGCTTTCTTT. It yields the protein CSASQGVNTEAFF.